A single T cell receptor beta chain is shown here with its context. Its antigen is as yet unknown. This specimen comes from a study of cytomegalovirus exposure and HLA in healthy donors. Broader study findings: The authors listed about 170 TCR beta chains as cytomegalovirus-associated.

The protocol was immunoSEQ multiplex PCR, while the TCRdb copy is restricted to in-frame clones and leaves out a portion. This sample has 95,000 to 150,000 clones, with 85% found just once. The donors were members of the validation cohort, which comprised under 150 subjects and was separate from the first cohort of about 700 subjects. CDR3 length: 16 residues. Looked up from germline, CDR1 is SGHRS and CDR2 is YFSETQ. V dropped 0 bases and J dropped 4 bases, with 16 bases sitting between them. This chain uses TRBV5-1 with TRBJ1-2; possibly TRBD1 for D (6 bases). The sequenced material came from PBMCs. This sequence was found in a woman aged 25-40 years in good health and CMV-seronegative. The chain's CDR3 is CASSLASGHEGYGYTF. The CDR3 bases are TGCGCCAGCAGCTTGGCCTCGGGACACGAGGGCTATGGCTACACCTTC. Full variable domain (rest looked up from reference TRBV5-1 and TRBJ1-2): KAGVTQTPRYLIKTRGQQVTLSCSPISGHRSVSWYQQTPGQGLQFLFEYFSETQRNKGNFPGRFSGRQFSNSRSEMNVSTLELGDSALYLCASSLASGHEGYGYTFGSGTRLTVV.